The present T cell receptor beta chain was sequenced within a study of response to subunit inactivated influenza vaccine. Whole-study findings and limits: Authors suggested seasonal influenza vaccinations each recruit few new T cells.

V shed 6 bases and J shed 0 bases, with 12 bases lying between them. Per the germline V gene, CDR1 is DFQATT and CDR2 is SNEGSKA (reference sequence). The CDR3 is made up of 13 amino acids. Each CDR3 protein gets one entry after TCRdb re-called the RT-PCR reads with MiXCR. The table has roughly 570,000 distinct CDR3 sequences, 10% to 15% seen once; the top ten hold less than 15%. To note about this clonotype: Its specificity is unknown.

The rearrangement joins TRBV20-1 to TRBJ2-7; D may be TRBD1 (5 bases). The clonotype was recovered from a man aged 45-65 years who received an inactivated influenza vaccine. Sequenced material: PBMCs from blood, taken roughly 46 days after vaccination. CDR3 nucleotides: TGCAGTGCCGCAACAGGCCTCTCCTACGAGCAGTACTTC. This sequence encodes CSAATGLSYEQYF.